Below, 26 T cell receptor beta chains from the same sample are listed, as sequenced in a study of T cells in Graves' hyperthyroidism and ophthalmopathy. Authors of the study amplified TCR beta CDR3 regions from RNA transcripts. HTBI primers were used for first-round RT-PCR of the TCR CDR3. MiXCR was run by TCRdb on the multiplex PCR reads, yielding one entry per CDR3 protein. The sample carries approximately 40,000 distinct CDR3 sequences, roughly half recorded once. Sequencing was done on a sample of blood. The receptors were gathered from a middle-aged man with Graves' ophthalmopathy.

This clonotype has a count of ten or more. This rearrangement joins TRBV3-1 to TRBJ1-6; possibly TRBD1 for D (6 bases). Trimming removed 2 bases at V and 10 bases at J, with 12 bases between. This CDR3 is 14 amino acids long. Germline V gene data show CDR1 as LGHDT and CDR2 as YNNKEL (reference sequence). DNA for the CDR3: TGTGCCAGCAGCCAAACAGGGATGGGCTCACCCCTCCACTTT. Amino acids: CASSQTGMGSPLHF.

Many counts were recorded for this clonotype. This chain uses TRBV28 with TRBJ1-1; TRBD1 matches at 10 bases. Germline loops: CDR1 MDHEN, CDR2 SYDVKM. The V segment lost 6 bases and the J segment 3 bases; nucleotides outside the gene matches: 4. CDR3 size: 14 residues. This CDR3 reads CASSRDRGHTEAFF. As DNA, the CDR3 is TGTGCCAGCAGCCGTGACAGGGGGCACACTGAAGCTTTCTTT.

The rearrangement uses TRBV5-1 and TRBJ2-3, with a tentative D call TRBD1 (6 bases). V was clipped by 0 bases and J by 0 bases, with 8 bases between them. Germline V CDR1 and CDR2: SGHRS, YFSETQ. The CDR3 has 15 residues. The CDR3 protein is CASSLAGTSTDTQYF. The CDR3 nucleotides read TGCGCCAGCAGCTTGGCCGGGACAAGCACAGATACGCAGTATTTT.

V is TRBV5-6 and J is TRBJ2-1; tentatively, D is TRBD1 (5 bases). Germline CDR1 SGHDT, CDR2 YYEEEE. Trimming cost V 2 bases and J 6 bases, with 15 bases left between them. The CDR3 runs 15 residues. The CDR3: CASSLAGKARNEQFF. As DNA, the CDR3 is TGTGCCAGCAGCTTAGCAGGGAAAGCCCGCAATGAGCAGTTCTTC. Supplemented by reference TRBV5-6 and TRBJ2-1, the full variable domain reads DAGVTQSPTHLIKTRGQQVTLRCSPKSGHDTVSWYQQALGQGPQFIFQYYEEEERQRGNFPDRFSGHQFPNYSSELNVNALLLGDSALYLCASSLAGKARNEQFFGPGTRLTVL.

This clonotype was seen repeatedly, ten times or more. Here the CDR3 reads CSATSAEWGTGELFF. The CDR3 DNA reads TGCAGTGCTACCTCCGCCGAGTGGGGGACCGGGGAGCTGTTTTTT. V and J are TRBV20-1 and TRBJ2-2; the D gene could be TRBD1 or TRBD2 (5 bases each). The ends were cut back, 4 bases at V and 5 bases at J, with 17 bases in the middle. The CDR3 length is 15 residues. Germline CDR1 and CDR2: DFQATT and SNEGSKA (reference sequence).

This clonotype was found many times. V usage is TRBV27 and J usage is TRBJ2-7; D uncertain. The CDR3 spans 14 residues. V was clipped by 0 bases and J by 3 bases, with 9 bases between them. CDR1 is MNHEY, CDR2 SMNVEV, per germline (reference sequence). CDR3 in DNA: TGTGCCAGCAGTTTATCGACACCTCACTACGAGCAGTACTTC. This encodes CASSLSTPHYEQYF.

This clonotype rates as medium-sized. This chain uses TRBV7-8 with TRBJ1-2; 8 positions agree with TRBD1. V lost 5 bases to trimming and J lost 4 bases; unmatched junction nucleotides: 0. The CDR3 extends over 12 amino acids. Germline V gene data show CDR1 as SGHVS and CDR2 as FQNEAQ. This CDR3 reads CASSDRGYGYTF. The CDR3 DNA reads TGTGCCAGCAGCGACAGGGGCTATGGCTACACCTTC.

This clonotype has only one observation. The chain carries TRBV9 and TRBJ2-5; 10 bases are a match to TRBD1. V lost 0 bases, J lost 4 bases, and 3 bases stayed unmatched. CDR3 length equals 15 residues. Germline lookup yields CDR1 SGDLS and CDR2 YYNGEE. The chain's CDR3 is CASSVGTGGLETQYF. As DNA, the CDR3 is TGTGCCAGCAGCGTAGGGACAGGGGGGTTAGAGACCCAGTACTTC.

The chain carries TRBV7-6 and TRBJ1-1; no reliable D call. V dropped 3 bases and J dropped 3 bases, with 8 bases sitting between them. The V gene's germline CDR1 is SGHVS and CDR2 FNYEAQ. The CDR3 has 13 amino acids. The CDR3 nucleotides are TGTGCCAGCAGCTTGGAGTCATACACTGAAGCTTTCTTT. This translates into CASSLESYTEAFF.

This clonotype was seen more than once but under ten times. The chain recombines TRBV2 with TRBJ2-6, with D possibly being TRBD1 or TRBD2 (5 bases each). Trimming took off 3 bases at V and 0 bases at J, with 9 bases between the two ends. The CDR3 runs to 16 residues. Germline values: CDR1 SNHLY, CDR2 FYNNEI. CDR3 nucleotides: TGTGCCAGCAGTGAGGGGGTTCGCTCTGGGGCCAACGTCCTGACTTTC. Its protein is CASSEGVRSGANVLTF.

This clonotype showed up just once. V gene TRBV20-1 combines with J gene TRBJ2-7, with TRBD2 identical over 9 bases. Germline lookup yields CDR1 DFQATT and CDR2 SNEGSKA (reference sequence). Trimming removed 3 bases from V and 5 bases from J; junction bases left unmatched: 11. This CDR3 has 15 amino acids. The CDR3 region has the DNA TGCAGTGCTAGGCGGGGGGGCTTACCTACCAACGAGCAGTACTTC. Translation: CSARRGGLPTNEQYF.

This clonotype showed up many times. The V and J genes are TRBV27 and TRBJ1-5; tentatively, D is TRBD1 (5 bases). Germline V CDR1 and CDR2: MNHEY, SMNVEV (reference sequence). The CDR3 covers 18 residues. Trimming shortened V by 5 bases and J by 2 bases, and 22 bases separated the two germline ends. The CDR3 DNA reads TGTGCCAGCAGTCACTACCCTAGGGACTTCAGTCGCAATCAGCCCCAGCATTTT. Encoded protein: CASSHYPRDFSRNQPQHF.

This sequence joins TRBV2 and TRBJ1-6; weak D call: TRBD1 (5 bases). CDR3 length equals 14 residues. Germline V lookup: CDR1 SNHLY, CDR2 FYNNEI. V lost 10 bases to trimming and J lost 6 bases, with 16 bases between them. Here the CDR3 reads CAIRGVGRNSPLHF. The CDR3 bases are TGTGCCATACGGGGGGTTGGGCGTAATTCACCCCTCCACTTT.

CDR3 amino acids: CASSLAARISREHF. The CDR3 DNA follows: TGTGCCAGCAGCTTAGCGGCTAGAATCAGCCGCGAGCATTTT. The chain employs TRBV7-2 and TRBJ1-5; D not resolved. The CDR3 totals 14 residues. The germline gives CDR1 SGHTA, CDR2 FQGNSA. V gave up 0 bases and J gave up 14 bases, with 17 bases separating them.

This clonotype was seen repeatedly, ten times or more. The V gene is TRBV27, the J gene TRBJ2-3; D gene ambiguous. Germline assignment: CDR1 MNHEY and CDR2 SMNVEV (reference sequence). V gave up 3 bases and J gave up 2 bases, with 9 bases separating them. The CDR3 sequence is 14 residues long. Written as DNA, the CDR3 is TGTGCCAGCAGTTTGAATAGCCCCACAGATACGCAGTATTTT. It codes for CASSLNSPTDTQYF.

This clonotype was seen once. This rearrangement joins TRBV29-1 to TRBJ2-7, with D uncertain. The germline CDR1 and CDR2 sequences are SQVTM and ANQGSEA. V dropped 4 bases and J dropped 2 bases, with 12 bases sitting between them. The length of the CDR3 is 13 residues. CDR3 DNA: TGCAGCGTTGCCCCCTGGGGTACCTACGAGCAGTACTTC. Translating gives CSVAPWGTYEQYF.

V usage is TRBV2 and J usage is TRBJ1-2; D remains unclear. Per germline, CDR1 SNHLY and CDR2 FYNNEI. The CDR3 spans 11 residues. V lost 8 bases and J 5 bases, leaving 9 bases between the germline ends. CDR3 in amino acids: CASFASYGYTF. DNA of the CDR3: TGTGCCAGCTTTGCCAGTTATGGCTACACCTTC.

CDR3: CASSEAPGTGGDDQPQHF. CDR3 in DNA: TGTGCCAGCAGTGAAGCACCCGGGACAGGGGGCGACGATCAGCCCCAGCATTTT. The genes are TRBV6-9 and TRBJ1-5; 12 nucleotides agree with TRBD1. Germline V gene lookup returns CDR1 MNHGY and CDR2 SVAAGI. This CDR3 contains 18 residues. Unmatched junction bases numbered 13, after V lost 5 bases and J lost 5 bases.

This clonotype has at least ten counts. One junction end disagrees with the germline gene, perhaps due to a read error. V and J are TRBV29-1 and TRBJ2-7; D might be TRBD1 (7 bases). Germline V gene lookup returns CDR1 SQVTM and CDR2 ANQGSEA. The CDR3 length is 15 residues. This chain's CDR3 is CSVEEAQGGEYEQYF. The DNA of the CDR3 is TGCAGCGTCGAAGAGGCGCAGGGGGGAGAGTACGAGCAGTACTTC.

The J gene is TRBJ2-3, the V gene TRBV7-8; the D gene is possibly TRBD2 (5 bases). Per germline, CDR1 SGHVS and CDR2 FQNEAQ. The ends were cut back, 6 bases at V and 5 bases at J, with 21 bases in the middle. The length of the CDR3 is 16 residues. CDR3 amino acids: CASSLVILPSGDTQYF. CDR3 in DNA: TGTGCCAGCAGTCTAGTGATCCTACCCAGCGGAGATACGCAGTATTTT.

This chain joins TRBV12-5 and TRBJ2-7; 7 bases align to TRBD1. The CDR3 is 13 amino acids. V lost 6 bases, J lost 0 bases, and 2 bases stayed unmatched. Germline lookup yields CDR1 LGHNT and CDR2 FRNRAP. CDR3 coding DNA: TGTGCTAGTGGGACAGGGAGCTCCTACGAGCAGTACTTC. This encodes CASGTGSSYEQYF.

This clonotype has ten or more counts. This may be a read error, as it is one base from a much larger clone. The J gene is TRBJ1-2, the V gene TRBV29-1, with a weak D call TRBD1 (6 bases). V was shortened by 4 bases and J by 7 bases, with 19 bases between the two germline ends. CDR1 SQVTM and CDR2 ANQGSEA come from the germline V gene. This CDR3 is 14 amino acids long. The CDR3 nucleotides read TGCAGCGTTGTAGAGGGGGGAACCCTCTGTGGCTACACCTTC. It translates to CSVVEGGTLCGYTF.

The V call is TRBV6-5, the J call TRBJ1-1; D may be TRBD1 (5 bases). V lost 10 bases and J 0 bases, leaving 27 bases between the germline ends. Germline assignment: CDR1 MNHEY and CDR2 SVGAGI. The CDR3 has 18 residues. The CDR3: CAKRARVICWGMNTEAFF. CDR3 sequence (DNA): TGTGCCAAGAGGGCCAGGGTGATTTGCTGGGGGATGAACACTGAAGCTTTCTTT.

This clonotype was observed at least ten times. The V gene is TRBV19, the J gene TRBJ2-5, with no clear D. This CDR3 has 11 amino acids. With 7 bases removed from V and 4 bases from J, the gap between germline ends came to 7 bases. Germline V gene lookup returns CDR1 LNHDA and CDR2 SQIVND (reference sequence). CDR3 DNA: TGTGCCAGTAAATTTGGAGAGACCCAGTACTTC. It specifies CASKFGETQYF.

CDR3 sequence (DNA): TGTGCCAGCAGGCCCGGGACGGCGAACAATGAGCAGTTCTTC. Its translation: CASRPGTANNEQFF. J is TRBJ2-1 and V is TRBV7-9; D possibly matches TRBD1 or TRBD2 (5 bases each). With 6 bases removed from V and 5 bases from J, the gap between germline ends came to 14 bases. CDR3 length: 14 residues. Germline V lookup: CDR1 SEHNR, CDR2 FQNEAQ (reference sequence).

The V gene is TRBV9, the J gene TRBJ2-3; D not certain. V was clipped by 4 bases and J by 6 bases, with 12 bases between them. Germline-derived CDR1 and CDR2 are SGDLS and YYNGEE. This CDR3 contains 13 residues. CDR3 loop: CASSQIMVDTQYF. The CDR3 nucleotides read TGTGCCAGCAGCCAAATCATGGTGGATACGCAGTATTTT.